These 17 T cell receptor beta chains originate from one sample sequenced in a study of glioma-infiltrating T cells. Using RNA template, CDR3s of TCR alpha and beta were amplified with iRepertoire arm-PCR. Each CDR3 protein gets one entry after TCRdb re-called the multiplex PCR reads with MiXCR. The data show more than 90,000 distinct CDR3 sequences, 35% to 45% seen once. The material sequenced was glioma tissue, nonneoplastic brain tissue, or PBMCs (not recorded which). These receptors all come from a human donor with low-grade glioma or glioblastoma, undergoing nonglioma brain surgery, or in good health (not recorded which).

This clonotype was counted ten times or more. This chain joins TRBV10-3 and TRBJ2-2, with D unresolved. Per germline, CDR1 ENHRY and CDR2 SYGVKD. V gave up 0 bases and J gave up 2 bases, with 7 bases separating them. The CDR3 has 15 amino acids. CDR3 sequence reads: CAISESLYNTGELFF. As DNA, the CDR3 is TGTGCCATCAGTGAGTCCCTCTACAACACCGGGGAGCTGTTTTTT.

This clonotype was counted ten times or more. This chain uses TRBV5-1 with TRBJ2-2; D gene ambiguous. Germline-derived CDR1 and CDR2 are SGHRS and YFSETQ. Trimming cost V 0 bases and J 4 bases, with 7 bases left between them. CDR3 length: 14 residues. CDR3: CASSLVLGTGELFF. CDR3 DNA sequence: TGCGCCAGCAGCTTGGTTCTGGGCACCGGGGAGCTGTTTTTT.

This clonotype has at least ten counts. The rearrangement links TRBV3-1 to TRBJ1-4; TRBD1 agrees at 7 bases. CDR1 is LGHDT and CDR2 is YNNKEL in the germline V gene (reference sequence). The CDR3 is 15 amino acids. Trimming took 6 bases from V and 5 from J; bases not matched to a gene: 9. The CDR3, as DNA: TGTGCCAGCAGGCCGCGGGACAGCCTGAATGAAAAACTGTTTTTT. Its protein is CASRPRDSLNEKLFF.

This clonotype occurred a few times. A much more abundant neighbour one base away suggests this may be a read error. The V gene is TRBV10-3, the J gene TRBJ1-2, with 8 positions matching TRBD1. The CDR3 runs to 16 residues. The V and J ends lost 0 bases and 4 bases, in that order; junction bases with no gene match: 7. Germline CDR1 is ENHRY and CDR2 is SYGVKD. The CDR3 loop reads CAISESGPGTGYGYTF. As DNA, the CDR3 is TGTGCCATCAGTGAGTCGGGCCCCGGGACAGGCTATGGCTACACCTTC.

This clonotype was seen at least ten times. CDR3 in amino acids: CASRSRDSNNSPLHF. For the CDR3, the DNA is TGTGCCAGTAGAAGCCGGGACAGTAATAATTCACCCCTCCACTTT. This chain connects TRBV19 to TRBJ1-6; 7 bases match TRBD1. The CDR3 runs 15 residues. Germline assignment: CDR1 LNHDA and CDR2 SQIVND (reference sequence). V was pared by 6 bases and J by 5 bases, with 7 bases of the junction left unmatched.

Points on this clonotype: A much bigger clone sits one base away, suggesting this may be a read error. CDR3 amino acids: CASSLATAANEKLFF. CDR3 nucleotide sequence: TGTGCCAGCAGCTTGGCGACCGCCGCTAATGAAAAACTGTTTTTT. V and J are TRBV5-6 and TRBJ1-4, with D unclear. Trimming left V 0 bases short and J 3 bases short, with 9 bases between. The CDR3 consists of 15 residues. Germline V lookup: CDR1 SGHDT, CDR2 YYEEEE.

This clonotype came up many times. The chain is built from TRBV28 and TRBJ2-2; D unclear. The CDR3 has 13 amino acids. Per the germline V gene, CDR1 is MDHEN and CDR2 is SYDVKM. The germline V and J ends were trimmed by 11 bases and 1 base, with 11 bases remaining between them. CDR3 residues: CAAKLQNTGELFF. DNA of the CDR3: TGTGCCGCCAAACTTCAGAACACCGGGGAGCTGTTTTTT. Variable domain in full (rest from reference TRBV28 and TRBJ2-2): DVKVTQSSRYLVKRTGEKVFLECVQDMDHENMFWYRQDPGLGLRLIYFSYDVKMKEKGDIPEGYSVSREKKERFSLILESASTNQTSMYLCAAKLQNTGELFFGEGSRLTVL.

This clonotype was detected ten times or more. This chain uses TRBV28 with TRBJ2-7; perhaps TRBD2 as D (6 bases). Germline CDR1 reads MDHEN; CDR2 reads SYDVKM. The CDR3 totals 13 residues. V dropped 9 bases and J dropped 2 bases, with 14 bases sitting between them. This chain's CDR3 is CASKAGLTYEQYF. CDR3 coding DNA: TGTGCCAGTAAGGCGGGGCTAACCTACGAGCAGTACTTC.

Comment on this clonotype: At one boundary the junction diverges from the germline segment, which might be a read error. The V call is TRBV6-1, the J call TRBJ1-2; D uncertain. Per the germline V gene, CDR1 is MNHNS and CDR2 is SASEGT. This CDR3 is built from 13 residues. CDR3 loop: CARSAGRSYVSNF. DNA for the CDR3: TGTGCCCGCAGTGCGGGCAGAAGCTATGTCTCAAACTTC.

This clonotype came up many times. The V and J genes are TRBV19 and TRBJ1-1; no clear D gene. CDR1 LNHDA and CDR2 SQIVND come from the germline V gene (reference sequence). V was clipped by 4 bases and J by 0 bases, with 6 bases between them. The CDR3 spans 13 residues. As DNA, the CDR3 is TGTGCCAGTAGTACTTCCATGAACACTGAAGCTTTCTTT. Its translation is CASSTSMNTEAFF.

Points on this clonotype: An end of the junction does not agree with germline; a read error may underlie this. The chain has TRBV6-5 and TRBJ1-3; 9 bases align to TRBD1. Germline V CDR1 and CDR2: MNHEY, SVGAGI. The CDR3 totals 13 residues. The CDR3 DNA sequence: TGTGCCGGCGAGGGACAGGGAGGAAAGACCATATATTTT. It encodes CAGEGQGGKTIYF.

This clonotype was detected ten times or more. The chain links TRBV19 to TRBJ2-2, with D perhaps TRBD2 (6 bases). The germline V gene has CDR1 LNHDA and CDR2 SQIVND (reference sequence). The length of the CDR3 is 14 residues. Trimming pared 8 bases from V and 1 base from J, leaving 11 bases between. CDR3 sequence: CASWGVRNTGELFF. As DNA, the CDR3 is TGTGCCAGTTGGGGGGTCAGGAACACCGGGGAGCTGTTTTTT.

The sample holds many counts of this clonotype. The gene calls are TRBV5-1 and TRBJ1-5; D call uncertain. Trimming took 1 base from V and 7 from J, leaving 12 bases between them. The CDR3 spans 14 residues. Germline CDR1 SGHRS, CDR2 YFSETQ. CDR3 region: CASSLKGGEQPQHF. The CDR3, as DNA: TGCGCCAGCAGCTTGAAGGGAGGTGAGCAGCCCCAGCATTTT. Looking up the rest from reference TRBV5-1 and TRBJ1-5 gives the full variable domain: KAGVTQTPRYLIKTRGQQVTLSCSPISGHRSVSWYQQTPGQGLQFLFEYFSETQRNKGNFPGRFSGRQFSNSRSEMNVSTLELGDSALYLCASSLKGGEQPQHFGDGTRLSIL.

Comments on this clonotype: Sequence at one end of the junction differs from germline and may be a read error. This sequence joins TRBV12-3 or TRBV12-4 and TRBJ2-6; D tentatively fits TRBD1 or TRBD2 (5 bases each). This CDR3 has 17 residues. CDR3 sequence: CASRSLGDPYGANVLNF. The CDR3 DNA reads as TGTGCCAGCAGGAGTTTAGGGGACCCCTATGGGGCCAACGTCCTGAATTTC.

The J gene is TRBJ2-3, the V gene TRBV6-6; 13 positions agree with TRBD2. V shed 2 bases and J 6 bases; nucleotides not matched to a gene: 8. The CDR3 is made up of 17 amino acids. Per germline, CDR1 MNHNY and CDR2 SVGAGI (reference sequence). CDR3 coding DNA: TGTGCCAGCAGTTACGCCCTACTAGCGGGAGGGACGGATACGCAGTATTTT. Residues: CASSYALLAGGTDTQYF.

Concerning this clonotype: A single base separates this from a much larger clone, so it may be a read error. The rearrangement uses TRBV19 and TRBJ1-1; D may be TRBD1 (5 bases). Germline V gene data show CDR1 as LNHDA and CDR2 as SQIVND (reference sequence). There are 14 residues in the CDR3. The CDR3 protein is CAGSIAGLNTEAFF. CDR3 coding DNA: TGTGCCGGTAGTATAGCGGGGCTTAACACTGAAGCTTTCTTT.

This clonotype was observed at least ten times. The chain combines TRBV27 with TRBJ1-1, with 8 bases that match TRBD1. Germline V CDR1 and CDR2: MNHEY, SMNVEV (reference sequence). The trim removed 5 bases at V and 4 bases at J, leaving 9 bases unmatched. The CDR3 is 15 amino acids. CDR3 loop: CASSARDRGGTEAFF. CDR3 sequence (DNA): TGTGCCAGCAGTGCCAGAGACAGGGGAGGCACTGAAGCTTTCTTT.